These 10 T cell receptor beta chains share one sample of origin, sequenced in a study of T cells in Graves' hyperthyroidism and ophthalmopathy. RNA transcripts served as the template for amplifying TCR beta CDR3 regions. Initially, a first-round RT-PCR of the TCR CDR3 employed the HTBI primer set. TCRdb re-analysed the multiplex PCR reads in MiXCR, keeping a single row per CDR3 protein. Among some 620,000 distinct CDR3 sequences listed, 15% to 20% were seen once. Input material: blood. Every receptor here comes from a woman aged 25 to 39 with Graves' hyperthyroidism.

This clonotype was picked up many times. The genes are TRBV20-1 and TRBJ1-1; 7 nucleotides line up with TRBD1. Germline CDR1 reads DFQATT; CDR2 reads SNEGSKA (reference sequence). Trimming took 3 bases from V and 0 from J; bases not matched to a gene: 4. The length of the CDR3 is 14 residues. For the CDR3, the DNA is TGCAGTGCTAGCCCGACAGGGTTGAACACTGAAGCTTTCTTT. Its translation is CSASPTGLNTEAFF.

A remark on this clonotype: A read error may be the cause here, since a much bigger clone is one base away. The rearrangement links TRBV29-1 to TRBJ2-1; D may be TRBD2 (6 bases). This CDR3 region has 10 residues. Trimming removed 6 bases from V and 12 bases from J, with 12 bases in between. CDR1 is SQVTM, CDR2 ANQGSEA, per germline. DNA for the CDR3: TGCAGCGTCACGGAGGGAAGGCAGTTCTTC. Its protein product is CSVTEGRQFF.

This clonotype occurred many times. V usage is TRBV11-1 and J usage is TRBJ2-7; 7 bases are shared with TRBD2. Germline values: CDR1 SGHAT, CDR2 FQDESV (reference sequence). CDR3 length: 15 amino acids. V was clipped by 5 bases and J by 5 bases; unmatched bases: 12. In DNA, the CDR3 is TGTGCCAGCAGCAAGGGCCGGGGGGAGAACCACGAGCAGTACTTC. This encodes CASSKGRGENHEQYF.

This clonotype has ten or more counts. This chain uses TRBV7-2 with TRBJ2-7; maybe TRBD2 (6 bases). Trimming cost V 1 base and J 5 bases, with 18 bases left between them. There are 16 residues in the CDR3. Germline V gene sequence: CDR1 SGHTA, CDR2 FQGNSA. The chain's CDR3 is CASSLEALAGSHEQYF. The CDR3 DNA follows: TGTGCCAGCAGCTTAGAGGCCCTTGCGGGATCCCACGAGCAGTACTTC.

This clonotype was seen many times. The chain employs TRBV28 and TRBJ2-7; 10 bases line up with TRBD2. V lost 3 bases, J lost 5 bases, and 4 bases stayed unmatched. The CDR3 consists of 14 residues. Germline lookup yields CDR1 MDHEN and CDR2 SYDVKM. DNA for the CDR3: TGTGCCAGCAGTTTCCCTAGCGGGAGTAACGAGCAGTACTTC. It translates to CASSFPSGSNEQYF.

The chain has TRBV5-5 and TRBJ2-3; D possibly corresponds to TRBD2 (6 bases). The V gene's germline CDR1 is SGHKS and CDR2 YYEKEE (reference sequence). V dropped 2 bases and J dropped 1 base, with 17 bases sitting between them. There are 17 residues in the CDR3. The CDR3 nucleotides are TGTGCCAGCAGCTTTCAGGCGGGACGAGCAGGCACAGATACGCAGTATTTT. Its protein is CASSFQAGRAGTDTQYF.

This clonotype was counted only a few times. The chain uses TRBV7-3 and TRBJ2-7; 9 bases are a match to TRBD1. J was trimmed by 5 bases and V by 1 base; bases with no gene match: 9. The CDR3 runs 16 residues. Germline assignment: CDR1 SGHTA and CDR2 FQGTGA. The CDR3 DNA reads as TGTGCCAGCAGCTTAATCGCCGGGACAGGGATCCACGAGCAGTACTTC. It yields the protein CASSLIAGTGIHEQYF.

This clonotype was counted between two and nine times. The chain couples TRBV13 to TRBJ2-7; D gene ambiguous. The ends were cut back, 4 bases at V and 5 bases at J, with 12 bases in the middle. This CDR3 contains 13 residues. Germline-derived CDR1 and CDR2 are PRHDT and FYEKMQ (reference sequence). This CDR3 reads CASSSGFGNEQYF. The CDR3 coding sequence is TGTGCCAGCAGCTCAGGTTTCGGTAACGAGCAGTACTTC.

In this sample, this clonotype turned up many times. The V gene is TRBV12-3 or TRBV12-4, the J gene TRBJ2-5; weak D call: TRBD2 (6 bases). The CDR3 totals 13 residues. The ends were cut back, 6 bases at V and 8 bases at J, with 16 bases in the middle. The CDR3 protein is CASREGNGRTQYF. In DNA, the CDR3 is TGTGCCAGCAGGGAGGGTAATGGGAGAACCCAGTACTTC.

This clonotype was detected only a few times. The gene calls are TRBV7-8 and TRBJ1-4; no firm D call. The germline V and J ends were trimmed by 5 bases and 7 bases, with 8 bases remaining between them. Germline-derived CDR1 and CDR2 are SGHVS and FQNEAQ. CDR3 size: 12 residues. CDR3 sequence reads: CASSPSSEKLFF. CDR3 nucleotides: TGTGCCAGCAGCCCCTCATCTGAAAAACTGTTTTTT.